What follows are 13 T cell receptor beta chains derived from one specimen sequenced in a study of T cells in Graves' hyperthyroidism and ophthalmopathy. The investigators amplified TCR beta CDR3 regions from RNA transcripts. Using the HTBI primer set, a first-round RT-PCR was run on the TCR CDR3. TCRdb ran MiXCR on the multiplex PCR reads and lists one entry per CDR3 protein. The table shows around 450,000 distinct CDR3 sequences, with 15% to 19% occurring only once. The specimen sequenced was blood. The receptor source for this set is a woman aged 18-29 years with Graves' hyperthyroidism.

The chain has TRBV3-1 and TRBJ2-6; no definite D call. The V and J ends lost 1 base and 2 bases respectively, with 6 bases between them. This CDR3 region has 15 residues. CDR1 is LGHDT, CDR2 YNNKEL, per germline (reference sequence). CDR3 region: CASSQGVPGANVLTF. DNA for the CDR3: TGTGCCAGCAGCCAAGGTGTACCTGGGGCCAACGTCCTGACTTTC.

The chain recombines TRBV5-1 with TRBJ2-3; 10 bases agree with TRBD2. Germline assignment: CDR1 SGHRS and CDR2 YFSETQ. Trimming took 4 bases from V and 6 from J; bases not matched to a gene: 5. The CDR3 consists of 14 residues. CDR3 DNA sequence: TGCGCCAGCAGCCCAGCGGGGGGGGTCGATACGCAGTATTTT. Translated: CASSPAGGVDTQYF.

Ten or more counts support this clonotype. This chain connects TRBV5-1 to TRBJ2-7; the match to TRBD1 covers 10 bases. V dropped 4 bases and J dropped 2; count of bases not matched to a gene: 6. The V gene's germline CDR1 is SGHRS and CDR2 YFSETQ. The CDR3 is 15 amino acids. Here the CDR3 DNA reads TGCGCCAGCAGCCTCGGGACAGGGGCGGCCTACGAGCAGTACTTC. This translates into CASSLGTGAAYEQYF.

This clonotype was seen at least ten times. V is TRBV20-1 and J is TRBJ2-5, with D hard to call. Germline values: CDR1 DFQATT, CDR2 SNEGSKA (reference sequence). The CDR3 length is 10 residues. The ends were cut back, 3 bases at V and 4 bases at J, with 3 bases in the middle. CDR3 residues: CSARTETQYF. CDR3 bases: TGCAGTGCTAGGACAGAGACCCAGTACTTC.

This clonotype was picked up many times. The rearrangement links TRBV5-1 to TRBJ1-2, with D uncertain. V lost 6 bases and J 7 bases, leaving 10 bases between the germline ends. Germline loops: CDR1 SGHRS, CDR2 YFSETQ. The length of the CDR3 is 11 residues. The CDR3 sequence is CASTSGGGYTF. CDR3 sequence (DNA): TGCGCCAGCACGTCAGGCGGTGGCTACACCTTC.

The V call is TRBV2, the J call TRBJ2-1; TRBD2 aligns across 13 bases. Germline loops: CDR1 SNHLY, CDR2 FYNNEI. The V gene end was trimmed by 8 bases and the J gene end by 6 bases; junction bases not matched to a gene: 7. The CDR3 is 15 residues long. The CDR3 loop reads CASADGLAGANEQFF. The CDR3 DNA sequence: TGTGCCAGCGCGGACGGACTAGCGGGAGCCAATGAGCAGTTCTTC.

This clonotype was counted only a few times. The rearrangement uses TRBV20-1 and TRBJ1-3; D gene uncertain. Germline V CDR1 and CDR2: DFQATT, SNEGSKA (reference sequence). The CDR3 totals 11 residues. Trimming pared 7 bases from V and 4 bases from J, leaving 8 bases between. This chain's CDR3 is CSVLSGNTIYF. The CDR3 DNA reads TGCAGTGTGTTAAGCGGAAACACCATATATTTT.

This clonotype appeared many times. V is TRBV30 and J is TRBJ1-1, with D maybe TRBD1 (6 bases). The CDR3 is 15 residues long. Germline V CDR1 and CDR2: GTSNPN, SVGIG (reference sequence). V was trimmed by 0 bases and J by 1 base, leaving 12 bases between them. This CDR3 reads CAWSVFGTRNTEAFF. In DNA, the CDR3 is TGTGCCTGGAGTGTTTTCGGGACACGGAACACTGAAGCTTTCTTT.

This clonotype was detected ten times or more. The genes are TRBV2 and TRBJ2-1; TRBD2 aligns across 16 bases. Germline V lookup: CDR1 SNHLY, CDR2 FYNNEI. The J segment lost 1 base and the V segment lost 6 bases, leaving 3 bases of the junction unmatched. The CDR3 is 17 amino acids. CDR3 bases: TGTGCCAGCAGGGAGGGACTAGCGGGAGGGTCCTACAATGAGCAGTTCTTC. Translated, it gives CASREGLAGGSYNEQFF.

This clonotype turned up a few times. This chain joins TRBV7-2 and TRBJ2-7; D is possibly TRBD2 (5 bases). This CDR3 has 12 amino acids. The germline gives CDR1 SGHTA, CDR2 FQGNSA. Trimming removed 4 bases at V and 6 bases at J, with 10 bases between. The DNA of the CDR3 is TGTGCCAGCAGCTCGCGGGTCTCCGAGCAGTACTTC. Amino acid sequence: CASSSRVSEQYF.

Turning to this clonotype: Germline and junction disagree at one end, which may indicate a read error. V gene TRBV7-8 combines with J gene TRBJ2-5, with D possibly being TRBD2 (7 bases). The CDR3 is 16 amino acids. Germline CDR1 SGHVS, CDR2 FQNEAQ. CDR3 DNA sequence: TGTGCCAGCAGCTTAGTCCCGCGGGGGCCTCAAGGGACCCAGTACTTC. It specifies CASSLVPRGPQGTQYF.

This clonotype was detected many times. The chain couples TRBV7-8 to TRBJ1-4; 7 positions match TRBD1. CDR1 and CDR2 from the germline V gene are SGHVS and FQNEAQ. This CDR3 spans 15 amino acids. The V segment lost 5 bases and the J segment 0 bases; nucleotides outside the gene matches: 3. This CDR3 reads CASSLGTATNEKLFF. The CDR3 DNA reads TGTGCCAGCAGCCTAGGGACAGCAACTAATGAAAAACTGTTTTTT.

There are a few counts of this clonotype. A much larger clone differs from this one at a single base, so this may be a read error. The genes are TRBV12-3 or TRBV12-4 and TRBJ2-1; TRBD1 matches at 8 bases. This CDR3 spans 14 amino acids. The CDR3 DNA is TGTGCCAGCAGAGCAGGGGGCGCCGTGGATGAGCAGCTCTTC. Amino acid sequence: CASRAGGAVDEQLF.